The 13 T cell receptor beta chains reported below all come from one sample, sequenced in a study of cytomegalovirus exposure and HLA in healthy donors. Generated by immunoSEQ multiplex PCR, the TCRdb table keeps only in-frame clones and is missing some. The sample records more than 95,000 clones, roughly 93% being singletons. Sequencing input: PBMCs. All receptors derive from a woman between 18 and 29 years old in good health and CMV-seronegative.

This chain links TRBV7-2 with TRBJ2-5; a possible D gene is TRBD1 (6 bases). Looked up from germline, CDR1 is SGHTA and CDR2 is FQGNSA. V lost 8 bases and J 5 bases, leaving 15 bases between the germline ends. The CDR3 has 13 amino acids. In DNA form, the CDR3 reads TGTGCCAGCGCCTCGAGGGGGATGGAGACCCAGTACTTC. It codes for CASASRGMETQYF. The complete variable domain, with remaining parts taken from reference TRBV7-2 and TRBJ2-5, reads GAGVSQSPSNKVTEKGKDVELRCDPISGHTALYWYRQSLGQGLEFLIYFQGNSAPDKSGLPSDRFSAERTGGSVSTLTIQRTQQEDSAVYLCASASRGMETQYFGPGTRLLVL.

Here the CDR3 reads CGARPAVNSPLGGNTIYF. As DNA, the CDR3 is TGTGGGGCCCGGCCAGCAGTGAACAGCCCTCTTGGGGGAAACACCATATATTTT. The chain links TRBV2 to TRBJ1-3; no firm D call. This CDR3 spans 18 amino acids. Germline V lookup: CDR1 SNHLY, CDR2 FYNNEI. The complete variable domain, with remaining parts taken from reference TRBV2 and TRBJ1-3, reads EPEVTQTPSHQVTQMGQEVILRCVPISNHLYFYWYRQILGQKVEFLVSFYNNEISEKSEIFDDQFSVERPDGSNFTLKIRSTKLEDSAMYFCGARPAVNSPLGGNTIYFGEGSWLTVV.

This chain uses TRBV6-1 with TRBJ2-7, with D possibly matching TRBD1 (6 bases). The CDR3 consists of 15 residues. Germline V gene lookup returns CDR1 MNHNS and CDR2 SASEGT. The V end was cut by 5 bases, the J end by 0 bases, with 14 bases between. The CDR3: CASSLILDSSYEQYF. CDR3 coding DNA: TGTGCCAGCAGTCTAATCCTGGACAGCTCCTACGAGCAGTACTTC.

In DNA, the CDR3 is TGTGCCTGGAGTTCGCGGCGCTCTGGAAACACCATATATTTT. Translated, it gives CAWSSRRSGNTIYF. The rearrangement joins TRBV30 to TRBJ1-3; unclear D gene. This CDR3 spans 14 amino acids. Germline V CDR1 and CDR2: GTSNPN, SVGIG (reference sequence). Between the trimmed V and J ends, which lost 2 bases and 0 bases, there was a span of 8 bases.

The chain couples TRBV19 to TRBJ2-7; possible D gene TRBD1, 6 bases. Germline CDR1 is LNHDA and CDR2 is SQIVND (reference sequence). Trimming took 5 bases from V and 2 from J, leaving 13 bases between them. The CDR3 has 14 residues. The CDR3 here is CASSEGTPTYEQYF. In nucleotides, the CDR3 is TGTGCCAGTAGTGAAGGGACACCTACCTACGAGCAGTACTTC.

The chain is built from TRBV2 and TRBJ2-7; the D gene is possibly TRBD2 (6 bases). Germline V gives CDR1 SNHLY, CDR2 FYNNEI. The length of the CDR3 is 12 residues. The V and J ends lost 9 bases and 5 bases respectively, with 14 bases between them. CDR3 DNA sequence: TGTGCCAGACGGGACTCGGCCCACGAGCAGTACTTC. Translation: CARRDSAHEQYF.

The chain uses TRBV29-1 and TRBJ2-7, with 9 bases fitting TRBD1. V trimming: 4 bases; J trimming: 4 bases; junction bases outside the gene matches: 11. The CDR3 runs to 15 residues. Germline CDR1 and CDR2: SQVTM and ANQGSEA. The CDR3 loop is CSVGPRGTGNYEQYF. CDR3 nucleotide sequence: TGCAGCGTTGGGCCCCGTGGGACAGGGAATTACGAGCAGTACTTC.

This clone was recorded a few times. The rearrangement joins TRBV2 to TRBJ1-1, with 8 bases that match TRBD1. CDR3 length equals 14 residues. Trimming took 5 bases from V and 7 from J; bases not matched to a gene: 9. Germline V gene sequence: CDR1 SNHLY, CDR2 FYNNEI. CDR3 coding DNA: TGTGCCAGCAGTAAAAAGGGGACAGGCCTTGAAGCTTTCTTT. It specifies CASSKKGTGLEAFF.

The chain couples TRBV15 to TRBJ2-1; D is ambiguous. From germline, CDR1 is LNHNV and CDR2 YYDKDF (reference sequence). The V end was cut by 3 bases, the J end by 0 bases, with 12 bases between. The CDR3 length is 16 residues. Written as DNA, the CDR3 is TGTGCCACCAGCAGTCGCCATGCGAGCTCCTACAATGAGCAGTTCTTC. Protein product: CATSSRHASSYNEQFF.

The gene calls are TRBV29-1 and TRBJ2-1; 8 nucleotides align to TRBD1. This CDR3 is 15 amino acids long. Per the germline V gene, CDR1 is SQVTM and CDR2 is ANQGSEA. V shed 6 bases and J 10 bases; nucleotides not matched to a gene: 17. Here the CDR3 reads CSVQAGRGPLGEQFF. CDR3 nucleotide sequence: TGCAGCGTCCAAGCTGGCAGGGGGCCTTTGGGGGAGCAGTTCTTC.

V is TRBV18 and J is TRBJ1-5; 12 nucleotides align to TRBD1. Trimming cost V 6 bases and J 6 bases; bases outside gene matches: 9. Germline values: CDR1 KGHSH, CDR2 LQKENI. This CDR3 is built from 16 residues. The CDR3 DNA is TGTGCCAGCTCTCGGGACAGGGGGCGGGCTGGTCAGCCCCAGCATTTT. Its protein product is CASSRDRGRAGQPQHF.

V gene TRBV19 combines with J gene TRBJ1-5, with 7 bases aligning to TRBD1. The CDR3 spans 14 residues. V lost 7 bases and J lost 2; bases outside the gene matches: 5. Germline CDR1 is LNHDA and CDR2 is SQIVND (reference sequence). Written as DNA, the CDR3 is TGTGCCAGTAACAGGGGAGAGGGCAATCAGCCCCAGCATTTT. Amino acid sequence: CASNRGEGNQPQHF.

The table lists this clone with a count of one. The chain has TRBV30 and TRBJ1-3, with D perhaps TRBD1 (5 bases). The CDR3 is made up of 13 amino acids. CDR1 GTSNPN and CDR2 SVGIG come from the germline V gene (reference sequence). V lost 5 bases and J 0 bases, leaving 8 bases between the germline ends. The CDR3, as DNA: TGTGCCTGGGACAGTTTCTCTGGAAACACCATATATTTT. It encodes CAWDSFSGNTIYF.